This is a list of T cell receptor beta chains from one sample in a study of blood T cell repertoires in COVID-19. TCRdb keeps only in-frame clones here, not all; method: immunoSEQ multiplex PCR. Of about 110,000 clones listed, about 90% were seen once; the top ten hold more than 4.5%. Source material: peripheral blood. The receptors stem from a middle-aged man with active or convalescent COVID-19. Both conserved end residues are part of each CDR3. The D gene is left open where the match is weak. The size entry is marked missing in some rows and otherwise reads once, few, many or a size class.

D	size	length	J	V	DNA	CDR3
TRBD1	-	13	TRBJ1-3	TRBV5-6	TGTGCCAGCAGGACAGGGGCTGGAAACACCATATATTTT	CASRTGAGNTIYF
TRBD1	-	14	TRBJ2-7	TRBV6-5	TGTGCCAGCAGCACAGGGGGCCTCTCGAACGAGCAGTACTTC	CASSTGGLSNEQYF
-	few	13	TRBJ2-2	TRBV6-5	TGTGCCAGCAGCACCACGGGCACCGGGGAGCTGTTTTTT	CASSTTGTGELFF
TRBD2	once	15	TRBJ2-1	TRBV30	TGTGCCTGGAGTCCGGGGGGATTTGGACTAGCGGGAGGGTTCTTC	CAWSPGGFGLAGGFF
TRBD1	-	14	TRBJ1-3	TRBV27	TGTGCCAGCAGAGACAGGGTGCCGGGAAACACCATATATTTT	CASRDRVPGNTIYF
-	-	14	TRBJ2-5	TRBV24-1	TGTGCCACAAGCCGGACGGGGAATTTAGAGACCCAGTACTTC	CATSRTGNLETQYF
TRBD1	-	16	TRBJ2-3	TRBV6-6	TGTGCCAGCAATGTAAGCCCGGGACAGGGAACAGATACGCAGTATTTT	CASNVSPGQGTDTQYF
TRBD2	-	16	TRBJ2-5	TRBV7-2	TGTGCCAGCAGCTTAGTAGGGACTAGCGCACAAGAGACCCAGTACTTC	CASSLVGTSAQETQYF
-	-	15	TRBJ2-3	TRBV5-4	TGTGCCAGCAGGTCGACTAGAATTAGCACAGATACGCAGTATTTT	CASRSTRISTDTQYF
TRBD1	once	14	TRBJ1-2	TRBV4-3	TGCGCCAGCAGCCACCGGGACAGGAACTATGGCTACACCTTC	CASSHRDRNYGYTF
TRBD2	-	17	TRBJ2-2	TRBV18	TGTGCCAGCTCACCGTCTAGCGGGAGGGGTAACACCGGGGAGCTGTTTTTT	CASSPSSGRGNTGELFF
-	-	15	TRBJ2-1	TRBV4-1	TGCGCCAGCAGCCAAGAAGGCAGGGTAAGGGGTGAGCAGTTCTTC	CASSQEGRVRGEQFF
TRBD1	-	15	TRBJ2-2	TRBV2	TGTGCCAGCAGGGGAGGACAGGGGGCGTCCGGGGAGCTGTTTTTT	CASRGGQGASGELFF
-	-	14	TRBJ1-4	TRBV5-1	TGCGCCAGCAGCCCAGACAGCAACCCTGAAAAACTGTTTTTT	CASSPDSNPEKLFF
-	-	13	TRBJ1-3	TRBV7-2	TGTGCCAGCAGCTTAATGGTTGAGAACACCATATATTTT	CASSLMVENTIYF
TRBD1	-	15	TRBJ1-6	TRBV14	TGTGCCAGCAAACCGGGACAGGTCGCAAATTCACCCCTCCACTTT	CASKPGQVANSPLHF
TRBD2	-	16	TRBJ2-3	TRBV5-1	TGCGCCAGCAGCTCGGGGAAGACCGGGAGGACAGATACGCAGTATTTT	CASSSGKTGRTDTQYF
-	-	14	TRBJ1-2	TRBV6-6	TGTGCCAGCAGTTACTACGGGACATCGCATGGCTACACCTTC	CASSYYGTSHGYTF
-	-	12	TRBJ1-1	TRBV7-2	TGTGCCAGCAGCCCTAACAGAGCTGAAGCTTTCTTT	CASSPNRAEAFF
TRBD2	-	15	TRBJ2-7	TRBV4-3	TGCGCCAGCAGCCAAGGGGTTGGGGGGGTGTACGAGCAGTACTTC	CASSQGVGGVYEQYF